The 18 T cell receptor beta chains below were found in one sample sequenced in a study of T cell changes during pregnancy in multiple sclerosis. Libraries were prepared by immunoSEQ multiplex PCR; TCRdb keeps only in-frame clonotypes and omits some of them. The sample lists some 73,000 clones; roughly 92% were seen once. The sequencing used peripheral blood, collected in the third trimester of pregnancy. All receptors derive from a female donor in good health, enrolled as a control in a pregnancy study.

The chain's CDR3 is CASSQGQGYTNEKLFF. CDR3 sequence (DNA): TGCGCCAGCAGCCAAGGCCAGGGGTACACTAATGAAAAACTGTTTTTT. The chain employs TRBV4-3 and TRBJ1-4, with D possibly being TRBD1 (6 bases). The germline CDR1 and CDR2 sequences are LGHNA and YSLEER. The CDR3 contains 16 residues. V lost 1 base and J 2 bases, leaving 11 bases between the germline ends.

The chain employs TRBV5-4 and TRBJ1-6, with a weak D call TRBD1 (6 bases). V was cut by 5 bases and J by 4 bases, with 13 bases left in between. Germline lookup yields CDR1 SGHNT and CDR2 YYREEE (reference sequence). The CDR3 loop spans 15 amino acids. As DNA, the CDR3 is TGTGCCAGCAGACCCGGGACATATTATAATTCACCCCTCCACTTT. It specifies CASRPGTYYNSPLHF.

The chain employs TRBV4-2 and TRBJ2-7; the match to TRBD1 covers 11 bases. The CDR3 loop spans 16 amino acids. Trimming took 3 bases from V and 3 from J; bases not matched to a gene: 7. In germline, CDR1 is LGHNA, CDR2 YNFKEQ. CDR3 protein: CASSHGAGTGGYEQYF. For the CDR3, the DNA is TGTGCCAGCAGCCACGGCGCCGGGACAGGGGGCTACGAGCAGTACTTC.

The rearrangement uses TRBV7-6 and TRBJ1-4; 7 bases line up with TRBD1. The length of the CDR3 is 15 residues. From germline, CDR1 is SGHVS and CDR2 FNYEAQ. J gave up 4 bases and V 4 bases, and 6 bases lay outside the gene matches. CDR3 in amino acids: CASSSGQASNEKLFF. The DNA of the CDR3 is TGTGCCAGCAGCTCAGGACAGGCGAGTAATGAAAAACTGTTTTTT.

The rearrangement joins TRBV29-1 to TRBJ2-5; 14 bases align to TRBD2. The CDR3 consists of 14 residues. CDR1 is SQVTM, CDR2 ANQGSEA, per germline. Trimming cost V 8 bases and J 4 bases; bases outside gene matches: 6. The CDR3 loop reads CSTTGTSGGETQYF. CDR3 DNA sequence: TGCAGCACTACCGGGACTAGCGGGGGAGAGACCCAGTACTTC.

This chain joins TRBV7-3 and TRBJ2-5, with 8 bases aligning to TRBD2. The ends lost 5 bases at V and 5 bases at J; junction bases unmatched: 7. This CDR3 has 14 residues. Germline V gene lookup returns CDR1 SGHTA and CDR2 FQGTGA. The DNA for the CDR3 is TGTGCCAGCAGCAGCGGGAGAGGGCAGGAGACCCAGTACTTC. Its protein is CASSSGRGQETQYF.

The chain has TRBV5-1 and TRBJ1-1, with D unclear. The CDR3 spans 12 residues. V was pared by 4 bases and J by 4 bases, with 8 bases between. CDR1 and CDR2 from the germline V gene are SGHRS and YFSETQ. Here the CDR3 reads CASSEGSTEAFF. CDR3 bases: TGCGCCAGCAGCGAGGGAAGCACTGAAGCTTTCTTT. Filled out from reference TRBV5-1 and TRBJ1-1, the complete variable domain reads KAGVTQTPRYLIKTRGQQVTLSCSPISGHRSVSWYQQTPGQGLQFLFEYFSETQRNKGNFPGRFSGRQFSNSRSEMNVSTLELGDSALYLCASSEGSTEAFFGQGTRLTVV.

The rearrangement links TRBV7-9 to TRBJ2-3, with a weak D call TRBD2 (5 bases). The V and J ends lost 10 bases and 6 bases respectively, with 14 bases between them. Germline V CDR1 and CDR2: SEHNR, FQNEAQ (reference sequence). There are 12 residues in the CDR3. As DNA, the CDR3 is TGTGCCACCCGGGGTGGTGCTGATACGCAGTATTTT. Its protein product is CATRGGADTQYF.

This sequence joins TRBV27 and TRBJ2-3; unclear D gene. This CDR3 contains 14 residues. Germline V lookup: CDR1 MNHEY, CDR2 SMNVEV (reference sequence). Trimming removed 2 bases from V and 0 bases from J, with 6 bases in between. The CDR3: CASSLVGSTDTQYF. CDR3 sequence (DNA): TGTGCCAGCAGTTTAGTCGGGAGCACAGATACGCAGTATTTT.

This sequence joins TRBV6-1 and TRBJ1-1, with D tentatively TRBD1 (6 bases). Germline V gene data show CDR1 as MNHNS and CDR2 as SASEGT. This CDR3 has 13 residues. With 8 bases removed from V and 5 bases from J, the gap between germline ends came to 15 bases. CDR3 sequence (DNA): TGTGCCAGCGCCAGGGCAGGGGAAACTGAAGCTTTCTTT. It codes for CASARAGETEAFF.

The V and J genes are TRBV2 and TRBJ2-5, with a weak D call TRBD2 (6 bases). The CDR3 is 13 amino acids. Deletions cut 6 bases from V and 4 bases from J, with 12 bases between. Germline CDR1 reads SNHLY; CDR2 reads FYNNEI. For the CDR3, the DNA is TGTGCCAGCAGCGCGGGACTTATAGAGACCCAGTACTTC. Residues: CASSAGLIETQYF.

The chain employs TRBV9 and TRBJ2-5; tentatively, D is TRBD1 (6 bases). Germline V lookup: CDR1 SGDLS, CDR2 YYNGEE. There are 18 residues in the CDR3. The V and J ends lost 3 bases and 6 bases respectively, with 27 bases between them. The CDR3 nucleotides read TGTGCCAGCAGCGCTCCCGCAAGGGGGTATACGGCGCATCAGACCCAGTACTTC. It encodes CASSAPARGYTAHQTQYF. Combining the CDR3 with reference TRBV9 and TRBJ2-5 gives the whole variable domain DSGVTQTPKHLITATGQRVTLRCSPRSGDLSVYWYQQSLDQGLQFLIQYYNGEERAKGNILERFSAQQFPDLHSELNLSSLELGDSALYFCASSAPARGYTAHQTQYFGPGTRLLVL.

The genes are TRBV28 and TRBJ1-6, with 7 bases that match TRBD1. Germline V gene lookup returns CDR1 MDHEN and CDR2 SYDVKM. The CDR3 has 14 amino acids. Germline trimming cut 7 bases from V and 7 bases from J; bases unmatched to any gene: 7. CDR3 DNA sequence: TGTGCCAGCAAACCCGGGACAGAGAATTCACCCCTCCACTTT. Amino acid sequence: CASKPGTENSPLHF.

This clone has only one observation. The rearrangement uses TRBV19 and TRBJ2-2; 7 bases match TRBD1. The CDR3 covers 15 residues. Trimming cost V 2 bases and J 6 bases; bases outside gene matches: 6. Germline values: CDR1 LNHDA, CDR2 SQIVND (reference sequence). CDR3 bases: TGTGCCAGTAGTATAAGGACAGGCCTGGCCGGGGAGCTGTTTTTT. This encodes CASSIRTGLAGELFF.

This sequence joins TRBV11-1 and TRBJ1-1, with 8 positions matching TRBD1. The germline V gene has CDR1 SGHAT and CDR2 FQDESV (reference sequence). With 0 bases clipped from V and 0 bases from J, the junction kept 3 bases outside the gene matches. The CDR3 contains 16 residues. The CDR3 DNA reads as TGTGCCAGCAGCTTAGCCCTGGGACAGGTGAACACTGAAGCTTTCTTT. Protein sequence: CASSLALGQVNTEAFF.

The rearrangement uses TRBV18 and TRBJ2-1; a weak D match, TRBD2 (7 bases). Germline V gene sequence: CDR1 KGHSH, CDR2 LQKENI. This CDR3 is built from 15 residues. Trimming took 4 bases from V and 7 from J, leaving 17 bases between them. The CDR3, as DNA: TGTGCCAGCTCACACGGGGGGCAGGTTAGGAATGAGCAGTTCTTC. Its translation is CASSHGGQVRNEQFF.

The CDR3 nucleotides read TGTGCCAGCAGCTTCGGACAGGGGGTAAACACCGGGGAGCTGTTTTTT. This codes for CASSFGQGVNTGELFF. This sequence joins TRBV7-2 and TRBJ2-2, with 10 bases that match TRBD1. The CDR3 runs 16 residues. Per germline, CDR1 SGHTA and CDR2 FQGNSA. V dropped 3 bases and J dropped 2; count of bases not matched to a gene: 3.

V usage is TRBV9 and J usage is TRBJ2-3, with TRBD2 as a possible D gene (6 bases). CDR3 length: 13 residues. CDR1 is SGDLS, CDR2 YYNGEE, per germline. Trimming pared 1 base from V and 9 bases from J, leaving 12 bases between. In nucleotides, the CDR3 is TGTGCCAGCAGCGTATCCCCCGGGGGAACGCAGTATTTT. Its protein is CASSVSPGGTQYF.